This section outlines one TCR beta chain sequence together with its context. Its antigen is unknown. The study separated CD4+ cells into CD45RA+ naive and CD45RA-negative memory subsets. This CDR3 is built from 16 residues. The germline V and J ends were trimmed by 5 bases and 2 bases, with 16 bases remaining between them. Germline CDR1 is MDHEN and CDR2 is SYDVKM. Replicate PCRs run on sorted subsets employed around 200 ng DNA, around 31,000 T cell genomes. The table came from immunoSEQ multiplex PCR; TCRdb's copy has only in-frame clones and leaves some out. In the table there are fewer than 3 million clones, just under 95% of which are singletons. The data were obtained in a study of shared clonotypes between healthy human individuals. Study-level findings and limits: Naive subsets generally had larger estimated richness than memory subsets. The study found approximately 5% of naive CD4 clonotypes shared across a few donors.

Material for sequencing was naive CD4+ T cells from PBMCs. Specified subset: CD45RA+ positively selected. The chain combines TRBV28 with TRBJ1-3, with D possibly TRBD1 on 5 matching bases. This TCR came from a man aged 18 to 29 in good health. Some clones in this sample may be carry-over from other donors' samples. CDR3 bases: TGTGCCAGCAGTCCGCGGGGACGGCTGGCTGGAAACACCATATATTTT. Amino acid sequence: CASSPRGRLAGNTIYF.